Below, 26 T cell receptor beta chains from the same sample are listed, as sequenced in a study of blood T cell repertoires in COVID-19. The table came from immunoSEQ multiplex PCR; TCRdb's copy has only in-frame clones and leaves some out. The data contain 250,000 to 300,000 clones, 88% of them seen just once; the ten biggest clones take up approximately 2%. Sequencing was done on a sample of PBMCs or T cells enriched from blood (not recorded which). These receptors originate from a woman aged 55 to 70 in a cohort exposed to, infected with or recovered from COVID-19 (not recorded which).

A single count supports this clone. CDR3 bases: TGTGCCAGCACCCTGGGGGGAGGGTACAATGGCTACACCTTC. Translated: CASTLGGGYNGYTF. The chain combines TRBV6-5 with TRBJ1-2; weak D call: TRBD1 (5 bases). CDR3 length: 14 amino acids. Germline assignment: CDR1 MNHEY and CDR2 SVGAGI. V was clipped by 7 bases and J by 6 bases, with 18 bases between them.

V and J are TRBV19 and TRBJ2-7; maybe TRBD1 (6 bases). In germline, CDR1 is LNHDA, CDR2 SQIVND (reference sequence). V was trimmed by 4 bases and J by 0 bases, leaving 19 bases between them. This CDR3 is built from 17 residues. The CDR3 DNA reads TGTGCCAGTAGTACCCTTGGAGACAGGCCCGACTCCTACGAGCAGTACTTC. Amino acids: CASSTLGDRPDSYEQYF. Complete variable domain (other parts from reference TRBV19 and TRBJ2-7): DGGITQSPKYLFRKEGQNVTLSCEQNLNHDAMYWYRQDPGQGLRLIYYSQIVNDFQKGDIAEGYSVSREKKESFPLTVTSAQKNPTAFYLCASSTLGDRPDSYEQYFGPGTRLTVT.

The chain couples TRBV7-2 to TRBJ2-2; 8 bases fit TRBD2. V gave up 5 bases and J gave up 5 bases; unmatched junction bases: 13. CDR1 is SGHTA and CDR2 is FQGNSA in the germline V gene. The CDR3 totals 17 residues. This chain's CDR3 is CASSPAAGLAGTGELFF. In DNA, the CDR3 is TGTGCCAGCAGCCCCGCGGCGGGGCTAGCGGGTACCGGGGAGCTGTTTTTT.

This clone has only one observation. Here the CDR3 DNA reads TGTGCCAGCAGCTTTGGGGACAGGGGAAATTCACCCCTCCACTTT. Translated, it gives CASSFGDRGNSPLHF. The V call is TRBV7-2, the J call TRBJ1-6; TRBD1 matches 10 bases. V lost 3 bases, J lost 7 bases, and 3 bases stayed unmatched. CDR1 and CDR2 from the germline V gene are SGHTA and FQGNSA. The CDR3 runs to 15 residues.

The chain has TRBV5-6 and TRBJ2-1; D is unresolved. The CDR3 is made up of 16 amino acids. In germline, CDR1 is SGHDT, CDR2 YYEEEE. V was pared by 0 bases and J by 6 bases, with 16 bases between. CDR3 in amino acids: CASSLGLSTRFNEQFF. DNA of the CDR3: TGTGCCAGCAGCTTGGGTCTGTCGACGCGGTTCAATGAGCAGTTCTTC.

V usage is TRBV18 and J usage is TRBJ1-3; 8 nucleotides align to TRBD1. Germline CDR1 is KGHSH and CDR2 is LQKENI. The CDR3 sequence is 16 residues long. V was pared by 2 bases and J by 4 bases, with 7 bases of the junction left unmatched. CDR3 sequence (DNA): TGTGCCAGCTCACCATCGCAGGGGGCAAAAGGAAACACCATATATTTT. It codes for CASSPSQGAKGNTIYF.

This clone was detected only a few times. V and J are TRBV7-2 and TRBJ1-1; D not certain. Trimming left V 5 bases short and J 1 base short, with 14 bases between. The CDR3 has 15 residues. CDR1 is SGHTA and CDR2 is FQGNSA in the germline V gene. This CDR3 reads CASSPGLPGNTEAFF. Here the CDR3 DNA reads TGTGCCAGCAGCCCAGGACTACCGGGGAACACTGAAGCTTTCTTT.

The chain employs TRBV5-6 and TRBJ1-6; tentative D call: TRBD1 (5 bases). The CDR3 is made up of 14 amino acids. With 6 bases removed from V and 9 bases from J, the gap between germline ends came to 16 bases. Looked up from germline, CDR1 is SGHDT and CDR2 is YYEEEE. CDR3 coding DNA: TGTGCCAGCACCTTACGGGGGATTGGTTCACCCCTCCACTTT. Translating it yields CASTLRGIGSPLHF.

The V gene is TRBV27, the J gene TRBJ1-1; D possibly corresponds to TRBD1 (5 bases). Between the trimmed V and J ends, which lost 6 bases and 4 bases, there was a span of 9 bases. The length of the CDR3 is 12 residues. Per the germline V gene, CDR1 is MNHEY and CDR2 is SMNVEV (reference sequence). This chain's CDR3 is CASRQGGTEAFF. The CDR3 DNA reads as TGTGCCAGCAGGCAGGGAGGCACTGAAGCTTTCTTT.

The V gene is TRBV5-1, the J gene TRBJ2-1, with 13 positions matching TRBD2. Germline trimming cut 4 bases from V and 5 bases from J; bases unmatched to any gene: 12. The CDR3 loop spans 18 amino acids. The V gene's germline CDR1 is SGHRS and CDR2 YFSETQ. CDR3 sequence: CASSPGLAGVRENNEQFF. The DNA of the CDR3 is TGCGCCAGCAGCCCAGGACTAGCGGGAGTCCGGGAAAACAATGAGCAGTTCTTC.

The chain couples TRBV6-1 to TRBJ1-2; a possible D gene is TRBD1 (6 bases). CDR3 length equals 17 residues. In germline, CDR1 is MNHNS, CDR2 SASEGT. Trimming took off 3 bases at V and 0 bases at J, with 17 bases between the two ends. The CDR3 reads CASSDARGRVANYGYTF. DNA for the CDR3: TGTGCCAGCAGTGACGCCAGGGGAAGAGTAGCTAACTATGGCTACACCTTC.

The V and J genes are TRBV7-9 and TRBJ2-7; the D gene is possibly TRBD1 (5 bases). The CDR3 spans 15 residues. V was trimmed by 5 bases and J by 2 bases, leaving 16 bases between them. CDR1 is SEHNR, CDR2 FQNEAQ, per germline (reference sequence). CDR3 nucleotide sequence: TGTGCCAGCAGCGCCGATTGGGCAGGGCCCTACGAGCAGTACTTC. It translates to CASSADWAGPYEQYF.

The chain links TRBV4-1 to TRBJ1-1, with no clear D. Looked up from germline, CDR1 is MGHRA and CDR2 is YSYEKL. V shed 0 bases and J shed 6 bases, with 17 bases lying between them. This CDR3 spans 16 amino acids. The CDR3 coding sequence is TGCGCCAGCAGCCAAGATCCAAATTTCCGGGGAGCTGAAGCTTTCTTT. Translating gives CASSQDPNFRGAEAFF.

The chain employs TRBV18 and TRBJ2-5; possible D gene TRBD1, 6 bases. CDR3 length: 17 residues. Looked up from germline, CDR1 is KGHSH and CDR2 is LQKENI. V was trimmed by 3 bases and J by 5 bases, leaving 22 bases between them. CDR3 amino acids: CASSPIAGQPSGETQYF. CDR3 nucleotide sequence: TGTGCCAGCTCACCGATCGCCGGACAGCCCTCCGGGGAGACCCAGTACTTC.

The genes are TRBV24-1 and TRBJ2-1; 8 bases are a match to TRBD2. The length of the CDR3 is 14 residues. J was trimmed by 7 bases and V by 7 bases; bases with no gene match: 8. Germline V CDR1 and CDR2: KGHDR, SFDVKD. CDR3 sequence (DNA): TGTGCCACCAGCCTAACGGGAGGGATAAATGAGCAGTTCTTC. This codes for CATSLTGGINEQFF.

Turning to this clone: Other DNA sequences in the same sample also yield this CDR3. The genes are TRBV2 and TRBJ2-1, with D unresolved. The CDR3 spans 11 residues. Germline loops: CDR1 SNHLY, CDR2 FYNNEI. The V end lost 4 bases, the J end lost 7 bases, and 5 bases lay between the germline ends. CDR3 residues: CASSVGNEQFF. The CDR3 nucleotides are TGTGCCAGCAGTGTCGGGAATGAGCAGTTCTTC.

The J gene is TRBJ2-1, the V gene TRBV9; 8 bases line up with TRBD2. This CDR3 has 17 amino acids. V lost 3 bases and J lost 9; bases outside the gene matches: 17. CDR1 and CDR2 (germline): SGDLS, YYNGEE. CDR3 sequence reads: CASSDNRREGRGGEQFF. The CDR3 DNA reads as TGTGCCAGCAGCGACAACCGCCGGGAGGGCCGAGGGGGTGAGCAGTTCTTC.

This chain uses TRBV28 with TRBJ1-1, with TRBD1 identical over 7 bases. V shed 5 bases and J 10 bases; nucleotides not matched to a gene: 7. CDR1 and CDR2 (germline): MDHEN, SYDVKM. The CDR3 contains 12 residues. For the CDR3, the DNA is TGTGCCAGCAGTGTAGGGGGCTGGGGAGCTTTCTTT. Amino acid sequence: CASSVGGWGAFF. The full variable domain, in which reference TRBV28 and TRBJ1-1 provide the parts outside the CDR3, is DVKVTQSSRYLVKRTGEKVFLECVQDMDHENMFWYRQDPGLGLRLIYFSYDVKMKEKGDIPEGYSVSREKKERFSLILESASTNQTSMYLCASSVGGWGAFFGQGTRLTVV.

V and J are TRBV9 and TRBJ1-1, with a tentative D call TRBD1 (5 bases). Trimming stripped 4 bases from V and 4 bases from J, with 8 bases between. CDR3 size: 12 residues. The germline CDR1 and CDR2 sequences are SGDLS and YYNGEE. This chain's CDR3 is CASSSGGTEAFF. CDR3 sequence (DNA): TGTGCCAGCAGCTCCGGGGGCACTGAAGCTTTCTTT.

The J gene is TRBJ1-3, the V gene TRBV6-1; D not certain. CDR1 and CDR2 (germline): MNHNS, SASEGT. V was trimmed by 3 bases and J by 0 bases, leaving 9 bases between them. The CDR3 loop spans 15 amino acids. In nucleotides, the CDR3 is TGTGCCAGCAGTGATGGGCTAAACTCTGGAAACACCATATATTTT. As protein: CASSDGLNSGNTIYF.

J is TRBJ2-6 and V is TRBV19, with 8 bases identical to TRBD2. V was pared by 5 bases and J by 0 bases, with 9 bases of the junction left unmatched. The CDR3 sequence is 18 residues long. Per germline, CDR1 LNHDA and CDR2 SQIVND (reference sequence). The CDR3 protein is CASSGPGLGDSGANVLTF. The CDR3 DNA sequence: TGTGCCAGTAGTGGCCCGGGACTAGGTGACTCTGGGGCCAACGTCCTGACTTTC.

This chain joins TRBV7-9 and TRBJ1-2; 7 bases align to TRBD1. J was trimmed by 8 bases and V by 5 bases; bases with no gene match: 8. The germline gives CDR1 SEHNR, CDR2 FQNEAQ (reference sequence). CDR3 length: 13 residues. The CDR3 DNA sequence: TGTGCCAGCAGCCCAGACAGGGCGGGCGGCTACACCTTC. Protein sequence: CASSPDRAGGYTF.

The sample holds a few counts of this clone. This rearrangement joins TRBV6-1 to TRBJ1-5, with D uncertain. The CDR3 is 15 amino acids. Germline V gene lookup returns CDR1 MNHNS and CDR2 SASEGT. V shed 2 bases and J shed 7 bases, with 15 bases lying between them. CDR3 coding DNA: TGTGCCAGCAGTGAAATGGAGGGAGCCAGGCAGCCCCAGCATTTT. Protein sequence: CASSEMEGARQPQHF.

The gene calls are TRBV19 and TRBJ2-3, with TRBD2 matching over 9 bases. There are 16 residues in the CDR3. Germline lookup yields CDR1 LNHDA and CDR2 SQIVND (reference sequence). The trim removed 4 bases at V and 3 bases at J, leaving 8 bases unmatched. The CDR3 bases are TGTGCCAGTAGTACGAGGTCGGCGGGAGGGACAGATACGCAGTATTTT. Its protein product is CASSTRSAGGTDTQYF. Full variable domain (remainder filled in from reference TRBV19 and TRBJ2-3): DGGITQSPKYLFRKEGQNVTLSCEQNLNHDAMYWYRQDPGQGLRLIYYSQIVNDFQKGDIAEGYSVSREKKESFPLTVTSAQKNPTAFYLCASSTRSAGGTDTQYFGPGTRLTVL.

The sample holds a few counts of this clone. The rearrangement joins TRBV28 to TRBJ1-1; D unresolved. Germline-derived CDR1 and CDR2 are MDHEN and SYDVKM. The CDR3 sequence is 14 residues long. V lost 5 bases and J 3 bases, leaving 13 bases between the germline ends. The CDR3 loop reads CASSPSGAYTEAFF. The DNA of the CDR3 is TGTGCCAGCAGTCCGTCCGGAGCCTACACTGAAGCTTTCTTT.

The chain combines TRBV15 with TRBJ1-5, with a weak D call TRBD1 (6 bases). CDR3 length: 15 residues. The V and J ends lost 1 base and 4 bases respectively, with 11 bases between them. Germline values: CDR1 LNHNV, CDR2 YYDKDF (reference sequence). The CDR3 here is CATSRGRGGNQPQHF. In DNA form, the CDR3 reads TGTGCCACCAGCAGAGGTAGGGGGGGGAATCAGCCCCAGCATTTT. Combining the CDR3 with reference TRBV15 and TRBJ1-5 gives the whole variable domain DAMVIQNPRYQVTQFGKPVTLSCSQTLNHNVMYWYQQKSSQAPKLLFHYYDKDFNNEADTPDNFQSRRPNTSFCFLDIRSPGLGDTAMYLCATSRGRGGNQPQHFGDGTRLSIL.